The clone carrying this T cell receptor (beta chain) was detected many times. The CDR3 spans 17 residues. Losses at the gene ends were 2 bases for V and 0 bases for J; bases not matched to a gene: 7. The germline V gene has CDR1 MNHEY and CDR2 SVGEGT. The data belong to a study of molecular identifiers for immune sequencing clone quantification. At the level of the study: Replicate runs used RNA from roughly 20,000 or 100,000 naive CD8 cells, which was split five ways into aliquots, and four of those aliquots were then sequenced.

Libraries for naive CD8 T cells, which were made from approximately 20,000 to 980,000 sorted cells, drew on 10%, 30% or 50% of the RNA. Previously reported methods and listed TCR primers produced the bulk TCR libraries. In TCRdb, the PCR reads were re-called with MiXCR into one record per CDR3 protein. The sample records 250,000 to 400,000 distinct CDR3 sequences, about a fifth being singletons. The chain couples TRBV6-2 or TRBV6-3 to TRBJ1-5; 7 bases map to TRBD1. The origin of this receptor is a human donor in good health. Some libraries in this study had Jurkat cell RNA spiked in. What was sequenced was naive CD8+ T cells from blood, with Jurkat cell RNA spiked in. Subset of the sample: FACS-sorted CD8+CD4-CCR7+CD45RA+ naive T cells. CDR3 sequence (DNA): TGTGCCAGCAGTTACAATCAGGGACAGCATAGCAATCAGCCCCAGCATTTT. Translation gives CASSYNQGQHSNQPQHF.